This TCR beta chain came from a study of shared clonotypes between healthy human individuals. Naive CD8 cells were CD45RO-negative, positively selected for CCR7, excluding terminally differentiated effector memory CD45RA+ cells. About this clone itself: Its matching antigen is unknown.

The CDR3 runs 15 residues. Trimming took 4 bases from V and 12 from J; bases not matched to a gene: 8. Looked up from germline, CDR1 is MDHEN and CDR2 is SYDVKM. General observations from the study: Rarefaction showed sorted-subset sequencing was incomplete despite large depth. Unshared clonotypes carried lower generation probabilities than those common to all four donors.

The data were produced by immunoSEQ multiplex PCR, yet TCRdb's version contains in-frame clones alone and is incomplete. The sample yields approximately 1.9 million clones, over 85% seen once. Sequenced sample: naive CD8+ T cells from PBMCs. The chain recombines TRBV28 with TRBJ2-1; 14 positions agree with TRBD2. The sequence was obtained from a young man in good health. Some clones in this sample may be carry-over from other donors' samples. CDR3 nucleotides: TGTGCCAGCAGTTCCCGACTAGCGGGGGGGGTAGGGCAGTTCTTC. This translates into CASSSRLAGGVGQFF.